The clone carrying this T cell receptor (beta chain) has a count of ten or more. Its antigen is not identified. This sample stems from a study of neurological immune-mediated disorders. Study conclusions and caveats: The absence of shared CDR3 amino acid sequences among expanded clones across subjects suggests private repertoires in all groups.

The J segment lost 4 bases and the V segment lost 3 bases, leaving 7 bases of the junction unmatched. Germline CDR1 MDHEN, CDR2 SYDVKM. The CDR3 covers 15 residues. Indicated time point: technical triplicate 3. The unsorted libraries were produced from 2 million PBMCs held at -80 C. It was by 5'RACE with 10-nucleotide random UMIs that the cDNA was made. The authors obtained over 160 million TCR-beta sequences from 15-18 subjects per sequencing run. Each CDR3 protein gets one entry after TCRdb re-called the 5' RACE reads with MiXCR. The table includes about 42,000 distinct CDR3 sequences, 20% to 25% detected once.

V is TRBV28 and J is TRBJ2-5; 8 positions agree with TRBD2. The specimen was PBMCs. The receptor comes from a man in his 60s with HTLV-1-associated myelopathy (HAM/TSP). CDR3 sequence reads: CASSFLAGGTETQYF. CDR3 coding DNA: TGTGCCAGCAGTTTCTTGGCGGGAGGTACAGAGACCCAGTACTTC.